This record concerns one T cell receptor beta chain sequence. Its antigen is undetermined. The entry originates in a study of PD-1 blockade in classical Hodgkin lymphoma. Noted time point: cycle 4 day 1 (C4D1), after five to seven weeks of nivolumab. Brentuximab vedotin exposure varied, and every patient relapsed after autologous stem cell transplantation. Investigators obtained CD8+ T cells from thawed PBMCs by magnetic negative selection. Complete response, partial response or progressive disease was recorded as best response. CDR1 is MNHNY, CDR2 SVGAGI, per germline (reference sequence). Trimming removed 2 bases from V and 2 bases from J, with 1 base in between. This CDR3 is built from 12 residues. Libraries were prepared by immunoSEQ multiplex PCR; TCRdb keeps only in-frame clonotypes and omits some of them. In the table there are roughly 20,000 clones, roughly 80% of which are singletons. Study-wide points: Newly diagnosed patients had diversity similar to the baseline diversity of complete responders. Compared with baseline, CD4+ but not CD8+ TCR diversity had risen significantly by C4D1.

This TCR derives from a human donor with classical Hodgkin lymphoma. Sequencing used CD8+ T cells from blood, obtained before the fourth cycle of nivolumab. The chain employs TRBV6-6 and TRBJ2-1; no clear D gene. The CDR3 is CASSYPYNEQFF. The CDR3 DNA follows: TGTGCCAGCAGTTACCCCTACAATGAGCAGTTCTTC.